A selection of T cell receptor beta chains follows, all from one sample in a study of CD8+ T cells in alopecia areata. Produced via immunoSEQ multiplex PCR; TCRdb's table is partial and in-frame only. Of roughly 13,000 clones in the sample, roughly 61% were seen once. The sample comprised CD4+ Tregs sorted from blood. These receptors originate from a human donor with alopecia areata. CDR3s include the opening cysteine and the closing phenylalanine or tryptophan. The size entry is marked missing in some rows and otherwise reads once, few, many or a size class.

V	J	size	CDR3
TRBV10-1	TRBJ2-2	once	CASSRLAGDTGELFF
TRBV28	TRBJ2-3	few	CASSPLGRNPGTDTQYF
TRBV27	TRBJ2-5	.	CASSPGQAGGTQYF
TRBV6-5	TRBJ2-3	.	CASSLAGGRTDTQYF
TRBV15	TRBJ2-5	few	CATSRGEVNQETQYF
TRBV28	TRBJ1-1	.	CASSLRFEAFF
TRBV15	TRBJ2-2	.	CATSRHRGFDTGELFF
TRBV5-1	TRBJ2-2	few	CASSLTVTTGELFF
TRBV19	TRBJ2-3	.	CASSVQGISTDTQYF
TRBV9	TRBJ2-2	few	CASSVERRKTELFF
TRBV7-3	TRBJ2-7	.	CASSLTPASYEQYF
TRBV28	TRBJ2-5	once	CASSYTSGGHQETQYF
TRBV5-1	TRBJ2-5	.	CASREGWGLETQYF
TRBV7-9	TRBJ1-4	few	CASSLVPGPEKLFF
TRBV2	TRBJ2-2	medium-sized	CAINGGRTGELFF
TRBV6-5	TRBJ1-6	once	CASSYSGFIHSPLHF